These 5 T cell receptor beta chains were all obtained from the same sample, sequenced in a study of shared clonotypes between healthy human individuals. This table comes from immunoSEQ multiplex PCR, and its TCRdb copy is limited to in-frame clones, with some not included. The sample has roughly 2.6 million clones, around 94% seen once. The sample comprised naive CD4+ T cells sorted from blood. Subset defined: CD45RA+ positively selected. These receptor sequences come from a man aged 18 to 30 in good health.

The gene calls are TRBV5-4 and TRBJ2-1; D may be TRBD2 (6 bases). Germline V CDR1 and CDR2: SGHNT, YYREEE (reference sequence). This CDR3 has 14 residues. Trimming took off 10 bases at V and 0 bases at J, with 14 bases between the two ends. The CDR3 DNA follows: TGTGCCGTTACCGGGGGTAGCTCCTACAATGAGCAGTTCTTC. It codes for CAVTGGSSYNEQFF.

The chain has TRBV5-1 and TRBJ2-2; 11 bases line up with TRBD1. The germline gives CDR1 SGHRS, CDR2 YFSETQ. CDR3 size: 16 residues. V lost 0 bases and J lost 6; bases outside the gene matches: 4. CDR3 DNA sequence: TGCGCCAGCAGCTTGGAAGGGACAGGGGGATCCGGGGAGCTGTTTTTT. It encodes CASSLEGTGGSGELFF. The whole variable domain, remainder taken from reference TRBV5-1 and TRBJ2-2, is KAGVTQTPRYLIKTRGQQVTLSCSPISGHRSVSWYQQTPGQGLQFLFEYFSETQRNKGNFPGRFSGRQFSNSRSEMNVSTLELGDSALYLCASSLEGTGGSGELFFGEGSRLTVL.

The chain links TRBV28 to TRBJ1-6, with D maybe TRBD1 (5 bases). Germline CDR1 is MDHEN and CDR2 is SYDVKM. The CDR3 totals 17 residues. V lost 7 bases, J lost 0 bases, and 16 bases lay in between. CDR3 in DNA: TGTGCCAGCACCGAAGCAGGGATCCCCTCCTATAATTCACCCCTCCACTTT. It translates to CASTEAGIPSYNSPLHF.

The V and J genes are TRBV5-1 and TRBJ2-4; D remains ambiguous. Germline lookup yields CDR1 SGHRS and CDR2 YFSETQ. V was pared by 1 base and J by 5 bases, with 7 bases between. The CDR3 is 13 residues long. This chain's CDR3 is CASSLSQQNIQYF. CDR3 DNA: TGCGCCAGCAGCTTGAGTCAGCAAAACATTCAGTACTTC.

The gene calls are TRBV30 and TRBJ1-1, with 9 bases matching TRBD1. V was clipped by 4 bases and J by 5 bases; unmatched bases: 11. In germline, CDR1 is GTSNPN, CDR2 SVGIG (reference sequence). CDR3 length: 15 amino acids. The CDR3, as DNA: TGTGCCTGGACGGGGACAGGGTTCCCGAAAACTGAAGCTTTCTTT. Protein sequence: CAWTGTGFPKTEAFF.